What follows are 14 T cell receptor beta chains derived from one specimen sequenced in a study of CD8+ T cells in alopecia areata (dated by TCRdb to the late 2010s). Libraries came from the immunoSEQ multiplex PCR assay. RNA was extracted from all samples and reverse transcribed into cDNA as template for TCR sequencing. Here the immuneACCESS table is served through TCRdb, limited to in-frame sequences with V and J called. Missing clones are a known gap in these copies; in checked studies unresolved V genes cover under half, and the rest lacks a known reason. The sample has under 250,000 clones on record, approximately 52% of them singletons. The ten largest clones add up to 0.45% of the sample. The meaning of the sample's time point label: baseline before oral tofacitinib. Material: CD4+ T cells sorted from blood, obtained at week 0. The receptors originated from a human donor with alopecia areata.

This clone was counted only a few times. This chain joins TRBV30 and TRBJ2-6; D gene unclear. CDR1 is GTSNPN, CDR2 SVGIG, per germline (reference sequence). Trimming removed 2 bases at V and 4 bases at J, with 9 bases between. The length of the CDR3 is 14 residues. CDR3 DNA: TGTGCCTGGAGTCCAAGAGCCGGGGCCAACGTCCTGACTTTC. It is translated as CAWSPRAGANVLTF.

This chain connects TRBV5-1 to TRBJ2-7; TRBD1 matches 10 bases. The CDR3 sequence is 15 residues long. Germline trimming cut 1 base from V and 1 base from J; bases unmatched to any gene: 2. CDR1 and CDR2 (germline): SGHRS, YFSETQ. The DNA of the CDR3 is TGCGCCAGCAGCTTGCGACAGGGGGCTTCCTACGAGCAGTACTTC. Translation gives CASSLRQGASYEQYF.

The rearrangement links TRBV7-2 to TRBJ2-7; 9 nucleotides align to TRBD1. CDR3 length equals 13 residues. After removal of 5 bases from V and 4 bases from J, the junction contained 3 bases not matched to a gene. Germline V gene sequence: CDR1 SGHTA, CDR2 FQGNSA. CDR3 residues: CASSRDREYEQYF. The DNA for the CDR3 is TGTGCCAGCAGCCGGGACAGGGAATACGAGCAGTACTTC.

There are a few counts of this clone. The chain combines TRBV4-1 with TRBJ2-6, with a tentative D call TRBD1 (6 bases). Deletions cut 0 bases from V and 0 bases from J, with 12 bases between. CDR3 length: 18 amino acids. CDR1 is MGHRA, CDR2 YSYEKL, per germline. The CDR3 DNA follows: TGCGCCAGCAGCCAAGAGGTTGGACAGAGCTCTGGGGCCAACGTCCTGACTTTC. Amino acid sequence: CASSQEVGQSSGANVLTF.

The DNA for the CDR3 is TGTGCCAGCAGCTTATCGGGGCGAGGCTACACCTTC. This encodes CASSLSGRGYTF. The chain employs TRBV7-2 and TRBJ1-2; possibly TRBD1 for D (5 bases). The CDR3 runs 12 residues. The V end lost 2 bases, the J end lost 8 bases, and 9 bases lay between the germline ends. The V gene's germline CDR1 is SGHTA and CDR2 FQGNSA.

The chain combines TRBV27 with TRBJ2-1; D remains unclear. CDR3 length: 15 residues. Germline assignment: CDR1 MNHEY and CDR2 SMNVEV (reference sequence). Trimming pared 2 bases from V and 5 bases from J, leaving 13 bases between. CDR3 bases: TGTGCCAGCAGTTTACCCCTCGGGCACAACAATGAGCAGTTCTTC. This gives the protein CASSLPLGHNNEQFF.

This chain joins TRBV6-5 and TRBJ2-7; no reliable D call. Germline V CDR1 and CDR2: MNHEY, SVGAGI. Trimming left V 4 bases short and J 6 bases short, with 13 bases between. The CDR3 contains 13 residues. The CDR3 sequence: CASSSPLKSEQYF. Written as DNA, the CDR3 is TGTGCCAGCAGTTCCCCTCTAAAAAGCGAGCAGTACTTC.

The gene calls are TRBV6-5 and TRBJ1-2, with 9 bases that match TRBD1. There are 15 residues in the CDR3. V was pared by 2 bases and J by 3 bases, with 4 bases of the junction left unmatched. Per the germline V gene, CDR1 is MNHEY and CDR2 is SVGAGI. CDR3: CASSYQTGGYYGYTF. CDR3 sequence (DNA): TGTGCCAGCAGTTACCAAACAGGGGGCTACTATGGCTACACCTTC.

The gene calls are TRBV5-6 and TRBJ1-2, with D unclear. V lost 3 bases, J lost 4 bases, and 13 bases lay in between. In germline, CDR1 is SGHDT, CDR2 YYEEEE. This CDR3 contains 14 residues. CDR3 residues: CASSSRRPPYGYTF. Here the CDR3 DNA reads TGTGCCAGCAGCTCCCGACGGCCCCCCTATGGCTACACCTTC. The entire variable domain, with the rest obtained from reference TRBV5-6 and TRBJ1-2, is as follows: DAGVTQSPTHLIKTRGQQVTLRCSPKSGHDTVSWYQQALGQGPQFIFQYYEEEERQRGNFPDRFSGHQFPNYSSELNVNALLLGDSALYLCASSSRRPPYGYTFGSGTRLTVV.

The rearrangement uses TRBV29-1 and TRBJ2-7; 13 nucleotides line up with TRBD2. Germline V gene sequence: CDR1 SQVTM, CDR2 ANQGSEA. The CDR3 length is 16 residues. The CDR3, as DNA: TGCAGTGCTGATTCTGGGACTAGCGGGGTTCCCTACGAGCAGTACTTC. Translation: CSADSGTSGVPYEQYF.

This sequence joins TRBV5-1 and TRBJ2-7, with 7 bases fitting TRBD1. Germline V lookup: CDR1 SGHRS, CDR2 YFSETQ. V lost 4 bases and J lost 3; bases outside the gene matches: 7. The CDR3 consists of 14 residues. The CDR3 sequence: CASSPRDSNYEQYF. CDR3 bases: TGCGCCAGCAGCCCTCGGGACAGTAACTACGAGCAGTACTTC.

The chain has TRBV14 and TRBJ2-1; D may match TRBD1 or TRBD2 (6 bases each). V was cut by 0 bases and J by 7 bases, with 19 bases left in between. This CDR3 spans 17 amino acids. The germline gives CDR1 SGHDN, CDR2 FVKESK. CDR3 sequence reads: CASSQDPGAGARNEQFF. The CDR3 region has the DNA TGTGCCAGCAGCCAAGATCCGGGGGCAGGGGCGAGGAATGAGCAGTTCTTC.

The CDR3 nucleotides read TGTGCCAGCAGCTTAACAAGTAGCGGGGAGAGCACAGATACGCAGTATTTT. It yields the protein CASSLTSSGESTDTQYF. The chain links TRBV7-3 to TRBJ2-3; 8 nucleotides match TRBD2. Trimming took 0 bases from V and 0 from J; bases not matched to a gene: 5. The CDR3 totals 17 residues. The germline V gene has CDR1 SGHTA and CDR2 FQGTGA.

The CDR3 DNA follows: TGTGCCAGCAGCGTACCCGACAGGGCGGGTGAAGCTTTCTTT. Translation gives CASSVPDRAGEAFF. V usage is TRBV9 and J usage is TRBJ1-1; the match to TRBD1 covers 7 bases. V was pared by 1 base and J by 7 bases, with 7 bases of the junction left unmatched. CDR1 SGDLS and CDR2 YYNGEE come from the germline V gene. The CDR3 length is 14 residues.